This record concerns one T cell receptor beta chain sequence. Its specificity is not known. This sample includes further DNA sequences coding for the same CDR3. Terminally differentiated effector memory CD45RA+ cells were excluded by CCR7 positive selection of CD45RO-negative cells. The data were produced by immunoSEQ multiplex PCR, yet TCRdb's version contains in-frame clones alone and is incomplete. Of about 1.9 million clones listed, 90% to 95% are singletons. This entry belongs to a study of shared clonotypes between healthy human individuals. Study results and caveats: Generally, estimated richness proved larger in naive subsets than it did in memory subsets. Sorted-subset sequencing, rarefaction showed, was incomplete despite large depth. Among four donors, roughly 5% of naive CD4 clonotypes were found in common.

In germline, CDR1 is MNHEY, CDR2 SMNVEV (reference sequence). There are 16 residues in the CDR3. Deletions cut 0 bases from V and 2 bases from J, with 14 bases between. This clonotype was obtained from a man aged 18 to 29 in good health. Some clones in this sample may be carry-over from other donors' samples. Sequenced material: naive CD8+ T cells from PBMCs. This chain uses TRBV27 with TRBJ2-7; a weak D match, TRBD1 (6 bases). CDR3 loop: CASSLSPGTPAYEQYF. CDR3 in DNA: TGTGCCAGCAGTTTATCGCCCGGGACACCAGCCTACGAGCAGTACTTC.